These 14 T cell receptor beta chains were all obtained from the same sample, sequenced in a study of shared clonotypes between healthy human individuals. Some clones are missing from TCRdb's copy, which holds only in-frame ones; the method was immunoSEQ multiplex PCR. The sample contains more than 900,000 clones, about 84% of which appear only once. The material sequenced was memory CD4+ T cells from PBMCs. Subset reported: CD45RA-negative fraction. The receptor source for this set is a young man in good health. Some clones in this sample may be carry-over from other donors' samples.

This rearrangement joins TRBV7-9 to TRBJ2-7; the D gene is possibly TRBD2 (5 bases). CDR3 size: 17 residues. Germline V gives CDR1 SEHNR, CDR2 FQNEAQ (reference sequence). V was shortened by 5 bases and J by 3 bases, with 23 bases between the two germline ends. The CDR3 DNA reads as TGTGCCAGCAGCCCACCGGAACTAGTCCCCACGGACTACGAGCAGTACTTC. The encoded protein is CASSPPELVPTDYEQYF.

The chain has TRBV14 and TRBJ2-1, with D unclear. Germline-derived CDR1 and CDR2 are SGHDN and FVKESK. The V end lost 8 bases, the J end lost 5 bases, and 13 bases lay between the germline ends. There are 13 residues in the CDR3. The CDR3, as DNA: TGTGCCAGCGATATCTGGGCGGACAATGAGCAGTTCTTC. Translation gives CASDIWADNEQFF.

The chain links TRBV27 to TRBJ2-3, with 10 nucleotides matching TRBD2. Germline trimming cut 9 bases from V and 4 bases from J; bases unmatched to any gene: 16. The germline gives CDR1 MNHEY, CDR2 SMNVEV (reference sequence). The CDR3 sequence is 17 residues long. In DNA form, the CDR3 reads TGTGCCAGTAGGGAAAGGGGGCTAGCGGGAGAGGCAGATACGCAGTATTTT. Its protein product is CASRERGLAGEADTQYF.

The CDR3 DNA reads TGTGCCAGCAAACAGGGGGCTGGTCAGCCCCAGCATTTT. This encodes CASKQGAGQPQHF. J is TRBJ1-5 and V is TRBV2; 9 bases match TRBD1. Germline V gene lookup returns CDR1 SNHLY and CDR2 FYNNEI. V lost 7 bases, J lost 6 bases, and 4 bases stayed unmatched. The CDR3 is made up of 13 amino acids.

There are a few counts of this clone. DNA for the CDR3: TGTGCCAGCAGCCCCTTCTCGCGGCAGGGGGCAGGAGATACGCAGTATTTT. Translated, it gives CASSPFSRQGAGDTQYF. The rearrangement uses TRBV7-6 and TRBJ2-3; 8 bases map to TRBD1. The length of the CDR3 is 17 residues. Germline values: CDR1 SGHVS, CDR2 FNYEAQ. The V gene end was trimmed by 5 bases and the J gene end by 5 bases; junction bases not matched to a gene: 15.

This sequence joins TRBV21-1 and TRBJ2-1; the table's D call, TRBD2, has no DNA check behind it. TRBV21-1 is classified as a pseudogene. This CDR3 is 17 amino acids long. The CDR3 sequence is CASSKKARGSQYNEQFF. The CDR3 coding sequence is TGTGCCAGCAGCAAAAAAGCTCGCGGGAGTCAATACAATGAGCAGTTCTTC.

This sequence joins TRBV6-5 and TRBJ1-6; 9 nucleotides agree with TRBD1. The CDR3 spans 15 residues. Trimming removed 6 bases from V and 6 bases from J; junction bases left unmatched: 6. CDR1 and CDR2 from the germline V gene are MNHEY and SVGAGI. The CDR3 coding sequence is TGTGCCAGCAGAACAGGGGACAGGGCTAATTCACCCCTCCACTTT. Residues: CASRTGDRANSPLHF.

The chain couples TRBV18 to TRBJ2-1; D ambiguous. Germline loops: CDR1 KGHSH, CDR2 LQKENI. The CDR3 consists of 13 residues. Deletions cut 3 bases from V and 7 bases from J, with 10 bases between. The chain's CDR3 is CASSPGLGNEQFF. The CDR3, as DNA: TGTGCCAGCTCACCCGGGCTCGGGAATGAGCAGTTCTTC.

This chain joins TRBV18 and TRBJ1-1; perhaps TRBD1 as D (5 bases). The CDR3 has 13 amino acids. Between the trimmed V and J ends, which lost 4 bases and 1 base, there was a span of 7 bases. Germline CDR1 reads KGHSH; CDR2 reads LQKENI. CDR3 DNA sequence: TGTGCCAGCTCACTGACAGCGAACACTGAAGCTTTCTTT. Its translation: CASSLTANTEAFF.

The chain carries TRBV7-2 and TRBJ2-3; TRBD1 matches at 9 bases. The V and J ends lost 1 base and 0 bases, in that order; junction bases with no gene match: 5. Germline V gene data show CDR1 as SGHTA and CDR2 as FQGNSA. The CDR3 is made up of 17 amino acids. The CDR3 spells CASSLGSTGGSTDTQYF. The DNA for the CDR3 is TGTGCCAGCAGCTTAGGGTCGACAGGGGGAAGCACAGATACGCAGTATTTT.

The V and J genes are TRBV2 and TRBJ2-7; 8 nucleotides align to TRBD1. The CDR3 totals 15 residues. J lost 4 bases, V lost 6 bases, and 11 bases had no gene match. Germline V CDR1 and CDR2: SNHLY, FYNNEI. For the CDR3, the DNA is TGTGCCAGCAGGTGGGACAGGTCGGCGTTTTACGAGCAGTACTTC. Encoded protein: CASRWDRSAFYEQYF.

CDR3 loop: CASKRGQARTEAFF. CDR3 nucleotides: TGTGCCAGTAAGCGGGGACAGGCCCGCACTGAAGCTTTCTTT. The chain recombines TRBV19 with TRBJ1-1; 8 bases fit TRBD1. Per the germline V gene, CDR1 is LNHDA and CDR2 is SQIVND (reference sequence). V shed 7 bases and J 4 bases; nucleotides not matched to a gene: 8. The CDR3 spans 14 residues.

The rearrangement links TRBV28 to TRBJ1-1; a possible D gene is TRBD1 (6 bases). The CDR3 spans 14 residues. Trimming removed 5 bases from V and 8 bases from J, with 18 bases in between. Per germline, CDR1 MDHEN and CDR2 SYDVKM. The CDR3 spells CASSAGGAVREAFF. The CDR3 DNA is TGTGCCAGCAGTGCGGGGGGCGCGGTAAGGGAAGCTTTCTTT.

This clone was seen once. Other DNA variants within this sample encode the same CDR3. The V and J genes are TRBV30 and TRBJ2-3, with 10 bases lining up with TRBD2. Trimming cost V 2 bases and J 1 base; bases outside gene matches: 0. CDR1 GTSNPN and CDR2 SVGIG come from the germline V gene (reference sequence). This CDR3 contains 14 residues. CDR3 coding DNA: TGTGCCTGGAGTCTAGCGGGAGGCACAGATACGCAGTATTTT. Its translation is CAWSLAGGTDTQYF.